The rows below give T cell receptor beta chains drawn from one sample of a study of T cell repertoires in cytomegalovirus infection. TCRdb recomputed calls from the reads with MiXCR, one row per CDR3 protein. The table has some 700,000 distinct CDR3 sequences, 35% to 45% seen once. Material: PBMCs. Source of these receptors: a human donor in good health (CMV status not recorded). Some clones in this sample may be carry-over from other donors' samples. The CDR3 runs from the conserved cysteine through the conserved F or W. The order of the fields is D gene, J gene, V gene, CDR3 protein. The D gene is left open where the match is weak.

TRBD1,TRBJ2-7,TRBV20-1,CSARVRTGGSNEQYF
-,TRBJ2-7,TRBV15,CATSRDWSSYEQYF
TRBD1,TRBJ2-7,TRBV2,CASRRQGRYEQYF
-,TRBJ1-4,TRBV11-2,CASSPQGSGEKLFF
TRBD1,TRBJ1-2,TRBV4-2,CASSQPADRLYGYTF
TRBD1,TRBJ2-3,TRBV11-2,CASSLDTRTGSTDTQYF
TRBD2,TRBJ2-7,TRBV5-1,CASSLVPLGLAGGSYEQYF
TRBD1,TRBJ2-2,TRBV28,CASSFFSPRGTGGSTGELFF
-,TRBJ2-2,TRBV28,CASSPSMNTGELFF
TRBD2,TRBJ2-1,TRBV12-5,CASATGGSGGYNEQFF
TRBD1,TRBJ1-2,TRBV27,CASSRDRGYGYTF
TRBD1,TRBJ1-2,TRBV2,CASSGGQDYGYTF
TRBD1,TRBJ2-1,TRBV12-3/TRBV12-4,CASRWPRDRGPNEQFF
TRBD1,TRBJ1-2,TRBV6-5,CASRRKPRTGGGYTF
-,TRBJ1-6,TRBV5-4,CASSLWGANSPLHF
-,TRBJ2-3,TRBV20-1,CSESASTDTQYF
-,TRBJ1-5,TRBV28,CASSFTVSNQPQHF
-,TRBJ2-3,TRBV6-2/TRBV6-3,CASKHPEDTQYF
-,TRBJ1-6,TRBV7-2,CASSLVAGNNSPLHF
-,TRBJ1-1,TRBV28,CASSPHRVNTEAFF
-,TRBJ2-3,TRBV5-3,CASSPLQGRTDTQYF
-,TRBJ2-7,TRBV19,CASSIWAGTYEQYF
TRBD1,TRBJ2-7,TRBV27,CASIARDRATELYF
-,TRBJ1-5,TRBV7-8,CASSLEGGEGNQPQHF
-,TRBJ1-1,TRBV19,CASSRPSQGGGTEAFF
-,TRBJ2-5,TRBV6-5,CASAGGGETQYF
TRBD1,TRBJ1-6,TRBV6-1,CASSRTGEDSPLHF
TRBD2,TRBJ2-3,TRBV27,CASSDNPSGNVGDTQYF
-,TRBJ2-6,TRBV19,CASRGGRHSGANVLTF
-,TRBJ1-1,TRBV4-1,CASGEVSTEAFF
TRBD2,TRBJ2-1,TRBV12-3/TRBV12-4,CASSRGGREYNEQFF
-,TRBJ1-1,TRBV7-9,CASSSLAGPYTEAFF
TRBD2,TRBJ2-1,TRBV27,CASSFRTSGAAGEQFF
-,TRBJ1-1,TRBV18,CASSPPRGRGAPLPEAFF
-,TRBJ2-5,TRBV28,CDSNRFGLYQETHYF
TRBD1,TRBJ1-2,TRBV10-2,CASTSTGGGYGYTF
-,TRBJ1-1,TRBV12-3/TRBV12-4,CASSSTDRTGQAFF
-,TRBJ1-6,TRBV6-6,CASSADSRAPLHF
-,TRBJ2-5,TRBV7-9,CASSERTEETQYF
-,TRBJ2-1,TRBV27,CASSSYRVNYNEQFF
TRBD1,TRBJ1-1,TRBV20-1,CSARGQENTEAFF
TRBD1,TRBJ1-5,TRBV12-3/TRBV12-4,CASSFFGTGERGQPQHF
-,TRBJ2-1,TRBV7-2,CASSLGGYYYNEQFF
TRBD1,TRBJ2-7,TRBV12-3/TRBV12-4,CASRYDRGPYEQYF
TRBD2,TRBJ2-3,TRBV28,CASGWRGARDTQYF
TRBD2,TRBJ2-3,TRBV7-2,CASSPRLAGRSRTDTQYF
-,TRBJ1-2,TRBV6-1,CASFRSGGYTF
TRBD2,TRBJ2-1,TRBV28,CASSWSGRGTYNEQFF
-,TRBJ1-5,TRBV28,CASSFIRDQPQHF